This T cell receptor beta chain was obtained from a study of T cells in Graves' hyperthyroidism and ophthalmopathy. Trimming shortened V by 2 bases and J by 4 bases, and 17 bases separated the two germline ends. The germline V gene encodes CDR1 MNHEY and CDR2 SMNVEV (reference sequence). The CDR3 extends over 16 amino acids. TCR beta CDR3 regions were amplified from RNA transcripts. In the first-round RT-PCR of the TCR CDR3, the HTBI primer set was used. Each CDR3 protein is one row after TCRdb ran MiXCR on the multiplex PCR reads. The table shows hundreds of thousands of distinct CDR3 sequences, with about 15% occurring only once. Many counts were recorded for this clonotype.

V is TRBV27 and J is TRBJ1-1; maybe TRBD1 (5 bases). Sequences were obtained from blood. The clonotype originates from a young man with Graves' ophthalmopathy. CDR3 region: CASSLAGRLRRTEAFF. The CDR3 DNA follows: TGTGCCAGCAGTTTAGCGGGACGGTTAAGACGCACTGAAGCTTTCTTT.